The subject of this entry is one TCR beta chain. This clonotype was observed many times. Which antigen it targets is not known. Base quality data are lacking; no much larger clone is found one base away. A patient counted as having stable Graves' hyperthyroidism if no progression to ophthalmopathy occurred over 18 months of follow-up. The hyperthyroidism patients were between 18 and 65 years old and newly diagnosed, with a disease duration of less than 2 months. Exclusion was applied to patients with uncontrolled infections, other autoimmune diseases, pregnancy or lactation. Clinical symptoms, serum thyroxine and TRAb, thyroid ultrasound, and orbital computed tomography formed the basis for the diagnoses. PBMCs were separated from 8 to 10 ml of fresh peripheral blood using Ficoll-Paque density gradient centrifugation. Total RNA was extracted using Trizol reagent, and RNA quality was assessed on an Agilent 2100 Bioanalyzer.

The data belong to a study of T cells in Graves' hyperthyroidism and ophthalmopathy (dated by TCRdb to between 2018 and 2020). For the wider study: Peripheral blood was sampled at the time of initial diagnosis, prior to any treatment. To identify TCR V-J signatures that set the groups apart, the researchers used a discovery cohort of 100 patients, made up of 40 to 45 with Graves' ophthalmopathy and some 58 with stable Graves' hyperthyroidism. Prospective prediction of ophthalmopathy was tested in an independent validation cohort of 18 to 20 hyperthyroidism patients and 15 to 17 patients who later progressed to ophthalmopathy. The roughly 91 discovery patients were randomly split 7:3 into training and test sets. The study also compared thyroid tissue and blood T-cell repertoires from about six Graves' hyperthyroidism patients. After sampling, hyperthyroidism patients received methimazole starting at 30 mg daily, and ophthalmopathy patients received high-dose intravenous methylprednisolone. TCR Vbeta CDR3 sequencing of roughly 140 peripheral blood samples (approximately 44 ophthalmopathy, around 80 hyperthyroidism and roughly 17 progressor patients) is reported in the paper. The research as a whole found: No statistical method was used to set the sample size in advance, and investigators knew the group allocation. Most expanded thyroid clonotypes (frequency above 0.001) were also found in blood, which suggests that blood repertoires may mirror thyroid immune responses. In validation, progression to ophthalmopathy was predicted by the model with around 70% sensitivity and around 76% specificity, a median of roughly six months before onset. A model built on a 13 V-J signature distinguished ophthalmopathy from stable hyperthyroidism, reaching 87.88% sensitivity and under 84% specificity in cross-validation and 80%/75% in testing.

Spanning cysteine to phenylalanine, the CDR3 consists of 14 amino acids. This entry keeps only the CDR3 DNA: 42 bases, framed from base 1. The germline ends are 12 bases apart after V is trimmed by 1 base and J by 2 bases. The germline V gene (reference sequence) supplies CDR1 DFQATT and CDR2 SNEGSKA. Amplification of TCR beta CDR3 regions was carried out from RNA transcripts. The first round of RT-PCR for the TCR CDR3 was performed with the HTBI primer set and the Qiagen OneStep RT-PCR kit. The libraries were constructed in a second round of multiplex PCR and then size-selected and purified. Sequencing of the libraries was done on an Illumina HiSeq2000 using paired-end 100 bp reads. The paper's processing steps were these. SOAPnuke was used to process the raw data, with reads discarded if the reads contained adapters or uncalled bases, had a mean Phred below 15, or lacked an exact constant-primer or identifier match. COPE v1.2.5 was used to merge high-quality paired reads, and clonotypes were defined as unique nucleotide sequences. Clonotypes were aligned to IMGT TRBV, TRBD and TRBJ reference segments using MiTCR v1.1. Analysis was restricted to V-J combinations with a frequency above 0.0001, which covered roughly 99% of repertoires. The TCS score was defined as F50 (clonal expansion) divided by E x V (chaos), with BLOSUM62-based TCRdist calculated between CDR3 peptides within each V-J. Welch's t-statistics and random forest reduced 450 to 600 V-J features to 13, which were used in a naive Bayes classifier (R e1071). The public reads were reanalyzed by TCRdb: fastp trimming at Q25, MiXCR alignment, in-frame beta chains only. Rows are unified per CDR3 protein, each entry keeping the most common DNA and genes. The authors' filters were not applied to this entry. For this sample there are 540,000 or so distinct CDR3 sequences; more than 15% appear just once. Jointly, the top ten make up about 7% of the sample.

Material: blood. In this chain, TRBV20-1 is recombined with TRBJ2-7, with no confident D gene call. This clonotype was obtained from a woman in her 30s with Graves' hyperthyroidism. DNA sequence: TGCAGTGCTAGAGGGTGGCAGGCCGCCTACGAGCAGTACTTC. Its protein reads: CSARGWQAAYEQYF.